Below, 10 T cell receptor beta chains from the same sample are listed, as sequenced in a study of cytomegalovirus exposure and HLA in healthy donors. The PCR used 60 Vbeta and 13 Jbeta primers. Only in-frame clones appear in the TCRdb table, and some are missing; sequencing was by immunoSEQ multiplex PCR. The data contain around 110,000 clones, roughly 80% of them singletons. The specimen sequenced was PBMCs. The receptors here all came from a young man in good health and CMV-seronegative.

The chain combines TRBV30 with TRBJ2-6; the D is unclear. V shed 0 bases and J shed 4 bases, with 13 bases lying between them. Per the germline V gene, CDR1 is GTSNPN and CDR2 is SVGIG (reference sequence). This CDR3 has 16 residues. This CDR3 is CAWSVDTVSGANVLTF. CDR3 bases: TGTGCCTGGAGTGTAGACACTGTATCGGGGGCCAACGTCCTGACTTTC.

This rearrangement joins TRBV18 to TRBJ1-6, with D perhaps matching TRBD1 (6 bases). The germline V and J ends were trimmed by 2 bases and 8 bases, with 10 bases remaining between them. This CDR3 spans 14 amino acids. The germline V gene encodes CDR1 KGHSH and CDR2 LQKENI. The CDR3 protein is CASSPTGRDSPLHF. The CDR3 DNA reads as TGTGCCAGCTCACCAACAGGGAGGGATTCACCCCTCCACTTT.

This chain joins TRBV6-6 and TRBJ1-4; 9 bases are a match to TRBD1. J lost 5 bases, V lost 8 bases, and 9 bases had no gene match. This CDR3 has 15 residues. CDR1 and CDR2 (germline): MNHNY, SVGAGI (reference sequence). In DNA form, the CDR3 reads TGTGCCAGCTTCGACCCCGGGACAGGGAATGAAAAACTGTTTTTT. Protein: CASFDPGTGNEKLFF.

The V and J genes are TRBV21-1 and TRBJ2-1; no DNA check was done on the table's D call, TRBD2. TRBV21-1 is flagged as a pseudogene. The CDR3 has 12 residues. CDR3 protein: CASRVPAGTWFF. The CDR3 DNA reads TGTGCCAGCAGGGTTCCAGCGGGGACGTGGTTCTTC.

V usage is TRBV10-2 and J usage is TRBJ2-1, with D possibly TRBD1 on 6 matching bases. Looked up from germline, CDR1 is WSHSY and CDR2 is SAAADI. Trimming left V 7 bases short and J 4 bases short, with 14 bases between. The CDR3 sequence is 14 residues long. CDR3 DNA sequence: TGCGCCAGCACGGGGCCAGGGGATTACAATGAGCAGTTCTTC. Translating it yields CASTGPGDYNEQFF.

Only one count was recorded for this clone. At the DNA level, this CDR3 is encoded by other sequences in the same sample as well. V gene TRBV18 combines with J gene TRBJ2-5; D remains ambiguous. V was trimmed by 3 bases and J by 0 bases, leaving 5 bases between them. CDR1 is KGHSH and CDR2 is LQKENI in the germline V gene. The CDR3 is 13 amino acids. CDR3 loop: CASSPSYQETQYF. DNA for the CDR3: TGTGCCAGCTCACCCTCGTACCAAGAGACCCAGTACTTC.

V and J are TRBV11-2 and TRBJ1-3, with TRBD1 as a possible D gene (5 bases). Looked up from germline, CDR1 is SGHAT and CDR2 is FQNNGV. The CDR3 is 16 residues long. Between the trimmed V and J ends, which lost 2 bases and 1 base, there was a span of 12 bases. CDR3 region: CASSLFLSGSGNTIYF. CDR3 nucleotide sequence: TGTGCCAGCAGCTTATTTTTATCAGGGTCTGGAAACACCATATATTTT.

A note on this clone: The identical CDR3 is also encoded by other nucleotide sequences in the sample. The J gene is TRBJ2-7, the V gene TRBV9, with 8 bases identical to TRBD2. CDR1 is SGDLS, CDR2 YYNGEE, per germline. The CDR3 contains 14 residues. V was pared by 4 bases and J by 6 bases, with 9 bases of the junction left unmatched. The CDR3 protein is CASSTTGGRSEQYF. CDR3 sequence (DNA): TGTGCCAGCAGCACGACGGGGGGGCGTAGCGAGCAGTACTTC.

This clone was recorded only once. The genes are TRBV11-3 and TRBJ2-7; 8 bases are shared with TRBD2. This CDR3 comprises 15 residues. The germline CDR1 and CDR2 sequences are SGHNT and YENEEA. The V and J ends lost 5 bases and 3 bases, in that order; junction bases with no gene match: 9. The CDR3 sequence is CASSTGGAQDYEQYF. CDR3 DNA sequence: TGTGCCAGCAGCACCGGGGGGGCCCAGGACTACGAGCAGTACTTC.

V and J are TRBV5-1 and TRBJ2-1; 8 nucleotides match TRBD2. V was pared by 4 bases and J by 5 bases, with 8 bases of the junction left unmatched. The CDR3 consists of 15 residues. From germline, CDR1 is SGHRS and CDR2 YFSETQ. CDR3 protein: CASSRGGLTNNEQFF. CDR3 nucleotide sequence: TGCGCCAGCAGCCGCGGGGGGCTAACGAACAATGAGCAGTTCTTC.